This TCR beta chain was sequenced in a study of cytomegalovirus exposure and HLA in healthy donors. Broader study findings: It emerged from a later analysis that several of the most significant clusters appeared to be linked to common viral pathogens. The authors reported that TCR beta sequences could predict HLA-A and HLA-B alleles. These predictions were accurate for most subjects in the first cohort. A missense variant in DCLRE1C was later tied to TCR beta V- and J-gene trimming.

About this clone itself: The target antigen is unknown.

This PCR relied on a set of 60 Vbeta primers and 13 Jbeta primers. Produced via immunoSEQ multiplex PCR; TCRdb's table is partial and in-frame only. The sample has about 150,000 clones; 65% to 75% are singletons. The sequence came from a man between 18 and 29 years old in good health and CMV-seronegative. Material for sequencing was PBMCs.

For the CDR3, the DNA is TGTGCCTGGGTGAAGGTCGGGACAGGGCTCTACGAGCAGTACTTC. Its protein is CAWVKVGTGLYEQYF. V gene TRBV30 combines with J gene TRBJ2-7, with 9 bases that match TRBD1. The J segment lost 3 bases and the V segment lost 5 bases, leaving 11 bases of the junction unmatched. Germline V gene data show CDR1 as GTSNPN and CDR2 as SVGIG (reference sequence). There are 15 residues in the CDR3. Variable domain in full (rest from reference TRBV30 and TRBJ2-7): SQTIHQWPATLVQPVGSPLSLECTVEGTSNPNLYWYRQAAGRGLQLLFYSVGIGQISSEVPQNLSASRPQDRQFILSSKKLLLSDSGFYLCAWVKVGTGLYEQYFGPGTRLTVT.